This is a list of T cell receptor beta chains from one sample in a study of OX40 agonist ivuxolimab in advanced cancers. Some clones are missing from TCRdb's copy, which holds only in-frame ones; the method was immunoSEQ multiplex PCR. The sample holds just over 95,000 clones, about 85% seen once. Sequenced material: CD4+ or CD8+ T cells sorted from blood, taken in a trial of the OX40 agonist ivuxolimab. These receptors were obtained from an adult with an advanced solid tumor such as melanoma, head and neck, liver or kidney cancer. Each CDR3 is given with its conserved first and last residue. D genes are given only for firm matches.

CDR3: CASSAGGDRASPGELFF; D: .; V: TRBV9; J: TRBJ2-2
CDR3: CASKAGVLSNEQFF; D: TRBD2; V: TRBV6-4; J: TRBJ2-1
CDR3: CASSLHRDSSPEAFF; D: TRBD1; V: TRBV5-5; J: TRBJ1-1
CDR3: CASSLSQGGYQETQYF; D: .; V: TRBV28; J: TRBJ2-5
CDR3: CASSLASEQFF; D: .; V: TRBV5-1; J: TRBJ2-1
CDR3: CASSLNRGNEAFF; D: .; V: TRBV13; J: TRBJ1-1
CDR3: CATSAGGYEQYF; D: TRBD1; V: TRBV5-1; J: TRBJ2-7
CDR3: CASRAGGPSEQYF; D: TRBD2; V: TRBV5-1; J: TRBJ2-7
CDR3: CASSLLANTGELFF; D: .; V: TRBV5-1; J: TRBJ2-2
CDR3: CASRATDRWNQPQHF; D: .; V: TRBV2; J: TRBJ1-5
CDR3: CASKPGPNTEAFF; D: .; V: TRBV19; J: TRBJ1-1
CDR3: CASSQSIARETQYF; D: .; V: TRBV4-3; J: TRBJ2-5
CDR3: CASSLLGTEIINEQFF; D: TRBD1; V: TRBV11-3; J: TRBJ2-1
CDR3: CASSDGTGPYEQYF; D: TRBD1; V: TRBV7-9; J: TRBJ2-7
CDR3: CASSQDSSGTLTGELFF; D: .; V: TRBV4-1; J: TRBJ2-2
CDR3: CASTLRKGTGGTEAFF; D: TRBD1; V: TRBV4-1; J: TRBJ1-1
CDR3: CASSLAGKERSPLHF; D: .; V: TRBV5-1; J: TRBJ1-6
CDR3: CASSAVLAGVPHF; D: TRBD2; V: TRBV19; J: TRBJ2-5
CDR3: CASSRLGLAGGSGDTQYF; D: TRBD2; V: TRBV4-1; J: TRBJ2-3
CDR3: CASSLETAQETQYF; D: .; V: TRBV5-8; J: TRBJ2-5
CDR3: CASSREEITEAFF; D: .; V: TRBV6-6; J: TRBJ1-1
CDR3: CASRSPSDRDGNGYTF; D: TRBD1; V: TRBV28; J: TRBJ1-2
CDR3: CASRRIQGPGGIQYF; D: .; V: TRBV28; J: TRBJ2-4
CDR3: CASSFGTANQPQHF; D: TRBD1; V: TRBV19; J: TRBJ1-5
CDR3: CASSEDSSGANVLTF; D: .; V: TRBV6-1; J: TRBJ2-6
CDR3: CASSYQAGSGYTF; D: .; V: TRBV6-5; J: TRBJ1-2
CDR3: CASRSDMETQYF; D: .; V: TRBV28; J: TRBJ2-5
CDR3: CASSFILVGTGELFF; D: .; V: TRBV5-5; J: TRBJ2-2
CDR3: CASSYGGGGNTDTQYF; D: .; V: TRBV6-6; J: TRBJ2-3
CDR3: CASSLARYREDYGYTF; D: .; V: TRBV7-9; J: TRBJ1-2
CDR3: CASTESPTGALGAFF; D: .; V: TRBV2; J: TRBJ1-1
CDR3: CASSLVQGDYNEQFF; D: TRBD1; V: TRBV7-8; J: TRBJ2-1
CDR3: CASSQSPAGGLNEQFF; D: TRBD2; V: TRBV4-1; J: TRBJ2-1
CDR3: CASSLAGDTDTQYF; D: .; V: TRBV28; J: TRBJ2-3
CDR3: CASRGTVNTEAFF; D: TRBD1; V: TRBV19; J: TRBJ1-1
CDR3: CASSLDYNEQFF; D: .; V: TRBV7-2; J: TRBJ2-1
CDR3: CASSRALRRETQYF; D: .; V: TRBV28; J: TRBJ2-5
CDR3: CASSQEPGREEIQGTF; D: .; V: TRBV4-1; J: TRBJ1-2
CDR3: CASRAAGSYQETQYF; D: TRBD2; V: TRBV7-2; J: TRBJ2-5
CDR3: CASSSGGGGSSYNEQFF; D: .; V: TRBV7-2; J: TRBJ2-1